These 20 T cell receptor beta chains originate from one sample sequenced in a study of T cell responses to AZD1222 COVID-19 vaccine. Sequenced by immunoSEQ multiplex PCR; TCRdb stores in-frame clones only, minus some. The data contain 180,000 or so clones, around 94% of them singletons. The material sequenced was peripheral blood, taken on day 0 of AZD1222 vaccination. The origin of the receptors is an adult in good health.

This chain connects TRBV12-3 or TRBV12-4 to TRBJ2-5; D gene ambiguous. The CDR3 runs 12 residues. V dropped 5 bases and J dropped 3 bases, with 7 bases sitting between them. CDR3 in amino acids: CASSPYEETQYF. The CDR3 coding sequence is TGTGCCAGCAGTCCTTACGAAGAGACCCAGTACTTC.

The J gene is TRBJ1-4, the V gene TRBV28; tentative D call: TRBD1 (5 bases). The V end was cut by 3 bases, the J end by 7 bases, with 9 bases between. Germline CDR1 reads MDHEN; CDR2 reads SYDVKM. This CDR3 comprises 13 residues. The CDR3 bases are TGTGCCAGCAGTTTCGGGAGGGGTGAAAAACTGTTTTTT. This sequence encodes CASSFGRGEKLFF.

The chain joins TRBV2 to TRBJ1-4, with 8 nucleotides matching TRBD1. V lost 8 bases and J lost 0; bases outside the gene matches: 8. The CDR3 is 16 amino acids. Germline V gene sequence: CDR1 SNHLY, CDR2 FYNNEI. The CDR3: CASVRDRHATNEKLFF. CDR3 in DNA: TGTGCCAGCGTGAGGGACAGGCATGCAACTAATGAAAAACTGTTTTTT.

The chain uses TRBV5-4 and TRBJ1-6; a possible D gene is TRBD1 (5 bases). V gave up 0 bases and J gave up 6 bases, with 16 bases separating them. Germline CDR1 and CDR2: SGHNT and YYREEE (reference sequence). The CDR3 runs to 17 residues. The CDR3 region is CASSLGHRKGSNSPLHF. CDR3 coding DNA: TGTGCCAGCAGCTTGGGCCACCGAAAGGGGAGTAATTCACCCCTCCACTTT.

The rearrangement joins TRBV6-5 to TRBJ1-2; D call uncertain. Germline V gene lookup returns CDR1 MNHEY and CDR2 SVGAGI. Trimming took off 6 bases at V and 8 bases at J, with 10 bases between the two ends. CDR3 length equals 11 residues. Here the CDR3 DNA reads TGTGCCAGCAGGCACCCGAGGGGCTACACCTTC. Its protein is CASRHPRGYTF.

The chain is built from TRBV20-1 and TRBJ2-7; 12 bases map to TRBD1. The junction had 2 bases not matched to a gene; V was cut back by 3 bases and J by 5 bases. CDR1 and CDR2 from the germline V gene are DFQATT and SNEGSKA (reference sequence). This CDR3 comprises 13 residues. The CDR3 DNA reads TGCAGTGCTAGTGGGGACAGGGGGCACGAGCAGTACTTC. Translating it yields CSASGDRGHEQYF.

The chain couples TRBV28 to TRBJ2-7, with 9 bases fitting TRBD1. Germline lookup yields CDR1 MDHEN and CDR2 SYDVKM. Losses at the gene ends were 8 bases for V and 2 bases for J; bases not matched to a gene: 16. The CDR3 spans 17 residues. CDR3 DNA sequence: TGTGCCAGCGGCGCCGGGACAGGGACGGGCTCTCCCTACGAGCAGTACTTC. Translation: CASGAGTGTGSPYEQYF.

The V call is TRBV28, the J call TRBJ2-7; D is unclear. Germline CDR1 MDHEN, CDR2 SYDVKM. V lost 10 bases, J lost 4 bases, and 17 bases lay in between. The CDR3 extends over 13 amino acids. CDR3 sequence: CATRRAPVYEQYF. The CDR3 coding sequence is TGTGCCACCCGAAGGGCCCCCGTATACGAGCAGTACTTC. Full variable domain (outside the CDR3, taken from reference TRBV28 and TRBJ2-7): DVKVTQSSRYLVKRTGEKVFLECVQDMDHENMFWYRQDPGLGLRLIYFSYDVKMKEKGDIPEGYSVSREKKERFSLILESASTNQTSMYLCATRRAPVYEQYFGPGTRLTVT.

The chain joins TRBV28 to TRBJ2-1; D not resolved. CDR3 size: 11 residues. Trimming left V 3 bases short and J 11 bases short, with 8 bases between. From germline, CDR1 is MDHEN and CDR2 SYDVKM. The chain's CDR3 is CASSFINQQFF. CDR3 coding DNA: TGTGCCAGCAGTTTCATCAACCAGCAGTTCTTC.

V gene TRBV2 combines with J gene TRBJ1-1, with D possibly being TRBD1 (5 bases). CDR3 length: 13 residues. Germline V gene data show CDR1 as SNHLY and CDR2 as FYNNEI. V shed 4 bases and J shed 5 bases, with 11 bases lying between them. CDR3 sequence: CASSGLGRTEAFF. CDR3 DNA: TGTGCCAGCAGTGGGCTGGGACGAACTGAAGCTTTCTTT.

This chain links TRBV5-1 with TRBJ1-1; TRBD1 is a possible D gene (5 bases). This CDR3 comprises 14 residues. Germline values: CDR1 SGHRS, CDR2 YFSETQ. The ends were cut back, 4 bases at V and 0 bases at J, with 10 bases in the middle. The CDR3: CASSRVRVNTEAFF. The CDR3 nucleotides read TGCGCCAGCAGCCGAGTCAGGGTGAACACTGAAGCTTTCTTT.

This rearrangement joins TRBV7-8 to TRBJ1-1; the D is unclear. Trimming stripped 11 bases from V and 1 base from J, with 14 bases between. This CDR3 has 13 amino acids. Germline CDR1 reads SGHVS; CDR2 reads FQNEAQ. The CDR3 is CAVKAGRNTEAFF. As DNA, the CDR3 is TGTGCCGTCAAAGCGGGTCGGAACACTGAAGCTTTCTTT.

The chain recombines TRBV3-1 (or the pseudogene TRBV3-2) with TRBJ2-3; a weak D match, TRBD1 (5 bases). The CDR3 runs 16 residues. V lost 3 bases to trimming and J lost 2 bases, with 15 bases between them. Germline V gives CDR1 LGHDT, CDR2 YNNKEL (reference sequence). CDR3: CASSQSSTDFTDTQYF. The CDR3 DNA reads TGTGCCAGCAGCCAGTCCTCGACAGATTTCACAGATACGCAGTATTTT.

CDR3 protein: CAWSVQATNEQFF. The CDR3 nucleotides read TGTGCCTGGAGTGTACAAGCAACGAATGAGCAGTTCTTC. J is TRBJ2-1 and V is TRBV30; no clear D gene. V was clipped by 0 bases and J by 7 bases, with 10 bases between them. CDR1 is GTSNPN and CDR2 is SVGIG in the germline V gene (reference sequence). This CDR3 has 13 amino acids.

The J gene is TRBJ2-7, the V gene TRBV4-1, with 7 bases identical to TRBD1. J was trimmed by 4 bases and V by 4 bases; bases with no gene match: 7. Germline assignment: CDR1 MGHRA and CDR2 YSYEKL. The CDR3 loop spans 14 amino acids. The CDR3 sequence is CASSPLPQGYEQYF. The CDR3 coding sequence is TGCGCCAGCAGCCCCCTACCACAGGGGTACGAGCAGTACTTC.

V is TRBV27 and J is TRBJ1-1, with 9 bases matching TRBD1. Per the germline V gene, CDR1 is MNHEY and CDR2 is SMNVEV (reference sequence). The CDR3 has 17 amino acids. The V and J ends lost 3 bases and 4 bases, in that order; junction bases with no gene match: 12. The CDR3: CASSFHRQGGLVTEAFF. The CDR3 DNA reads TGTGCCAGCAGTTTTCATCGACAGGGGGGTCTGGTCACTGAAGCTTTCTTT.

The chain uses TRBV2 and TRBJ2-1; tentatively, D is TRBD1 or TRBD2 (5 bases each). This CDR3 is 15 amino acids long. Trimming cost V 4 bases and J 7 bases, with 17 bases left between them. Germline CDR1 and CDR2: SNHLY and FYNNEI. The chain's CDR3 is CASSVQAMGVNEQFF. The CDR3 DNA reads as TGTGCCAGCAGTGTACAGGCCATGGGGGTAAATGAGCAGTTCTTC.

CDR3 amino acids: CASSLTQGAADTQYF. The CDR3 coding sequence is TGTGCCAGCAGCCTCACACAGGGGGCTGCAGATACGCAGTATTTT. V usage is TRBV3-1 (or the pseudogene TRBV3-2) and J usage is TRBJ2-3; 9 nucleotides line up with TRBD1. The CDR3 consists of 15 residues. V trimming: 4 bases; J trimming: 4 bases; junction bases outside the gene matches: 6. The germline V gene encodes CDR1 LGHDT and CDR2 YNNKEL (reference sequence).

J is TRBJ2-7 and V is TRBV3-1 (or the pseudogene TRBV3-2); D is uncertain. There are 15 residues in the CDR3. Germline V gene sequence: CDR1 LGHDT, CDR2 YNNKEL (reference sequence). V shed 2 bases and J shed 2 bases, with 13 bases lying between them. CDR3 in amino acids: CASSQRSARPYEQYF. The CDR3 coding sequence is TGTGCCAGCAGCCAAAGGTCTGCTAGACCCTACGAGCAGTACTTC.

This chain joins TRBV30 and TRBJ1-3, with D tentatively TRBD1 (5 bases). V was cut by 7 bases and J by 0 bases, with 13 bases left in between. Germline CDR1 is GTSNPN and CDR2 is SVGIG (reference sequence). The CDR3 extends over 14 amino acids. The CDR3: CASEGVSSGNTIYF. Written as DNA, the CDR3 is TGTGCCTCCGAAGGGGTGAGCTCTGGAAACACCATATATTTT.